This TCR beta chain was identified during a study of shared T cell receptors in the human thymus. Generated by immunoSEQ multiplex PCR, the TCRdb table keeps only in-frame clones and is missing some. The sample shows 720,000 or so clones, 70% to 90% of them seen only once. With 7 bases clipped from V and 0 bases from J, the junction kept 8 bases outside the gene matches. Germline CDR1 reads LNHDA; CDR2 reads SQIVND (reference sequence). This CDR3 comprises 15 residues. The same sample was also studied in work on human thymus T cells. From that second work: Having surgery to correct congenital heart defects, healthy Finnish infants acted as the donors. Resections that were taken during corrective heart surgery supplied the thymus tissue. Thymic as well as blood repertoires seemed to favor certain V and J genes unevenly. Related research has reported that thymic repertoires overlap highly among unrelated individuals.

This TCR came from a girl under three years old with a congenital heart defect. The rearrangement links TRBV19 to TRBJ1-2, with 7 positions matching TRBD1. Sequencing input: thymocytes. The CDR3 loop is CASKGRGSANYGYTF. The CDR3 region has the DNA TGTGCCAGTAAAGGCAGGGGGTCAGCTAACTATGGCTACACCTTC.